The next 28 T cell receptor beta chains were all read from a single sample in a study of T cells in Graves' hyperthyroidism and ophthalmopathy. TCR beta CDR3 sequences were amplified from RNA transcripts. The HTBI primer set drove a first-round RT-PCR of the TCR CDR3. TCRdb processed the multiplex PCR reads anew with MiXCR; each CDR3 protein has one entry. The sample lists 530,000 or so distinct CDR3 sequences; about half were seen once. The sequenced material came from peripheral blood or thyroid tissue (not recorded which). The receptors derive from a woman aged 18-30 years with Graves' hyperthyroidism.

This clonotype was counted between two and nine times. The chain has TRBV18 and TRBJ1-1; D is ambiguous. The CDR3 has 15 amino acids. Germline CDR1 is KGHSH and CDR2 is LQKENI. The V gene lost 6 bases and the J gene lost 4 bases, with 18 bases spanning the gap. CDR3 region: CASSLDIQVGTEAFF. CDR3 coding DNA: TGTGCCAGCTCCCTCGATATCCAGGTTGGCACTGAAGCTTTCTTT.

DNA for the CDR3: TGTGCCAGCAGCATAACCTCGGGGCCGGGCGGCTACACCTTC. Protein sequence: CASSITSGPGGYTF. The chain combines TRBV7-2 with TRBJ1-2; the D gene is possibly TRBD1 (5 bases). Looked up from germline, CDR1 is SGHTA and CDR2 is FQGNSA. This CDR3 has 14 amino acids. V was shortened by 5 bases and J by 8 bases, with 18 bases between the two germline ends.

The chain has TRBV20-1 and TRBJ1-5; possibly TRBD1 for D (6 bases). Germline loops: CDR1 DFQATT, CDR2 SNEGSKA (reference sequence). The length of the CDR3 is 13 residues. The germline V and J ends were trimmed by 5 bases and 4 bases, with 12 bases remaining between them. CDR3 loop: CSARRGPNQPQHF. CDR3 DNA sequence: TGCAGTGCTCGCAGGGGTCCTAATCAGCCCCAGCATTTT.

This clonotype has only one observation. The V and J genes are TRBV19 and TRBJ2-2; 11 nucleotides align to TRBD1. The V gene end was trimmed by 7 bases and the J gene end by 6 bases; junction bases not matched to a gene: 13. Germline V lookup: CDR1 LNHDA, CDR2 SQIVND (reference sequence). This CDR3 spans 17 amino acids. The CDR3 DNA reads as TGTGCCAGTAACTTGGGCAGGACAGGGGGCAGCGCCGGGGAGCTGTTTTTT. As protein: CASNLGRTGGSAGELFF.

The chain carries TRBV11-2 and TRBJ2-5; D unresolved. Trimming shortened V by 3 bases and J by 4 bases, and 9 bases separated the two germline ends. In germline, CDR1 is SGHAT, CDR2 FQNNGV. The CDR3 has 13 amino acids. CDR3 nucleotide sequence: TGTGCCAGCAGCTTGATTAGTAGAGAGACCCAGTACTTC. Encoded protein: CASSLISRETQYF.

This clonotype was observed a few times. The rearrangement uses TRBV25-1 and TRBJ2-7; 7 positions match TRBD2. J gave up 6 bases and V 3 bases, and 8 bases lay outside the gene matches. CDR1 is MGHDK and CDR2 is SYGVNS in the germline V gene. The CDR3 is 14 amino acids. CDR3 DNA: TGTGCCAGCAGTGATTTCGAGGGAGGGTTCGAGCAGTACTTC. This encodes CASSDFEGGFEQYF.

The chain has TRBV2 and TRBJ1-6, with D unresolved. The CDR3 length is 17 residues. Trimming removed 8 bases at V and 0 bases at J, with 17 bases between. CDR1 is SNHLY and CDR2 is FYNNEI in the germline V gene. DNA of the CDR3: TGTGCCAGCCGAGCCGGATATGGGAGCTCCTATAATTCACCCCTCCACTTT. Protein sequence: CASRAGYGSSYNSPLHF.

This chain links TRBV7-8 with TRBJ2-3; 8 positions agree with TRBD2. CDR1 is SGHVS, CDR2 FQNEAQ, per germline. J was trimmed by 4 bases and V by 1 base; bases with no gene match: 4. This CDR3 has 15 residues. CDR3 sequence: CASSLVGGVADTQYF. CDR3 nucleotides: TGTGCCAGCAGCTTAGTCGGGGGGGTGGCAGATACGCAGTATTTT.

The chain combines TRBV7-3 with TRBJ2-7; TRBD1 is a possible D gene (6 bases). V was pared by 6 bases and J by 2 bases, with 14 bases between. Per the germline V gene, CDR1 is SGHTA and CDR2 is FQGTGA. This CDR3 comprises 14 residues. The CDR3 DNA follows: TGTGCCAGCAGTTACGGACAGTTTACCTACGAGCAGTACTTC. This codes for CASSYGQFTYEQYF.

This clonotype was observed at least ten times. The CDR3 DNA sequence: TGTGCCAGCAGCCCCGCGGGGAGAGAGACCCAGTACTTC. Its protein is CASSPAGRETQYF. The chain is built from TRBV9 and TRBJ2-5; a weak D match, TRBD2 (6 bases). Germline CDR1 SGDLS, CDR2 YYNGEE. The V end lost 4 bases, the J end lost 4 bases, and 11 bases lay between the germline ends. The CDR3 sequence is 13 residues long.

V gene TRBV14 combines with J gene TRBJ1-1; tentatively, D is TRBD1 (5 bases). CDR3 size: 13 residues. Trimming cost V 5 bases and J 4 bases, with 11 bases left between them. Looked up from germline, CDR1 is SGHDN and CDR2 is FVKESK. The CDR3 DNA sequence: TGTGCCAGCAGCTTCAGTAGGGGCACTGAAGCTTTCTTT. Translated, it gives CASSFSRGTEAFF.

Regarding this clonotype: Germline and junction disagree at one end, which may indicate a read error. The V call is TRBV7-3, the J call TRBJ1-5; 7 nucleotides agree with TRBD1. The CDR3 contains 15 residues. Germline values: CDR1 SGHTA, CDR2 FQGTGA. The CDR3 sequence: CASSFRTGGEQPQHF. CDR3 bases: TGTGCCAGCAGTTTCCGGACAGGAGGCGAGCAGCCCCAGCATTTC.

The CDR3 nucleotides are TGCAGTGCTAGAAACAGGGTATTATTGAGGACTGAAGCTTTCTTT. It encodes CSARNRVLLRTEAFF. This rearrangement joins TRBV20-1 to TRBJ1-1; maybe TRBD1 (6 bases). Deletions cut 2 bases from V and 5 bases from J, with 18 bases between. Germline V gene data show CDR1 as DFQATT and CDR2 as SNEGSKA (reference sequence). The CDR3 length is 15 residues.

This clonotype was observed a single time. The chain recombines TRBV7-9 with TRBJ2-7; 8 nucleotides agree with TRBD1. The CDR3 totals 17 residues. Trimming removed 5 bases from V and 7 bases from J; junction bases left unmatched: 19. The V gene's germline CDR1 is SEHNR and CDR2 FQNEAQ (reference sequence). The CDR3 spells CASSVSRGTGAGKEQYF. The CDR3 DNA reads TGTGCCAGCAGCGTTTCGAGGGGGACAGGTGCCGGTAAGGAGCAGTACTTC.

This chain uses TRBV5-6 with TRBJ1-1, with TRBD1 as a possible D gene (6 bases). Germline CDR1 SGHDT, CDR2 YYEEEE. Deletions cut 3 bases from V and 0 bases from J, with 12 bases between. The CDR3 loop spans 15 amino acids. CDR3 bases: TGTGCCAGCAGCTCGGACAGATATTTGAACACTGAAGCTTTCTTT. This codes for CASSSDRYLNTEAFF. Complete variable domain (other parts from reference TRBV5-6 and TRBJ1-1): DAGVTQSPTHLIKTRGQQVTLRCSPKSGHDTVSWYQQALGQGPQFIFQYYEEEERQRGNFPDRFSGHQFPNYSSELNVNALLLGDSALYLCASSSDRYLNTEAFFGQGTRLTVV.

This clonotype has ten or more counts. The chain has TRBV24-1 and TRBJ2-7; possibly TRBD2 for D (7 bases). The CDR3 length is 11 residues. In germline, CDR1 is KGHDR, CDR2 SFDVKD. Trimming took off 5 bases at V and 8 bases at J, with 9 bases between the two ends. In DNA, the CDR3 is TGTGCCACCAGTGGGGGGGGCAAGCAGTACTTC. The encoded protein is CATSGGGKQYF.

V gene TRBV7-2 combines with J gene TRBJ2-2, with 8 bases identical to TRBD2. CDR1 is SGHTA, CDR2 FQGNSA, per germline. This CDR3 has 14 amino acids. V lost 7 bases, J lost 3 bases, and 4 bases stayed unmatched. This CDR3 reads CASTPTSDTGELFF. CDR3 bases: TGTGCCAGCACCCCGACTAGCGACACCGGGGAGCTGTTTTTT.

With regard to this clonotype: With a much larger clone just one base away, this may be a read error. The J gene is TRBJ1-1, the V gene TRBV25-1; maybe TRBD1 (6 bases). V gave up 10 bases and J gave up 4 bases, with 22 bases separating them. CDR3 length: 15 amino acids. Germline loops: CDR1 MGHDK, CDR2 SYGVNS. CDR3 loop: CATRGGQLTTTEAFF. The CDR3 DNA is TGTGCCACCCGAGGGGGACAACTGACGACCACTGAAGCTTTCTTT.

This chain joins TRBV13 and TRBJ2-7, with unresolved D. With 5 bases removed from V and 6 bases from J, the gap between germline ends came to 14 bases. Germline CDR1 and CDR2: PRHDT and FYEKMQ (reference sequence). The length of the CDR3 is 13 residues. CDR3 sequence reads: CASSPRNTREQYF. Written as DNA, the CDR3 is TGTGCCAGCAGCCCTCGGAACACGCGCGAGCAGTACTTC.

This chain connects TRBV24-1 to TRBJ2-2; 7 positions agree with TRBD1. V gave up 4 bases and J gave up 7 bases; unmatched junction bases: 2. Germline V CDR1 and CDR2: KGHDR, SFDVKD. This CDR3 has 13 residues. CDR3 nucleotides: TGTGCCACCAGTGACGGGACAGACGGGGAGCTGTTTTTT. Translated: CATSDGTDGELFF.

The sample holds a few counts of this clonotype. The V and J genes are TRBV27 and TRBJ2-7; 11 positions match TRBD1. CDR1 and CDR2 (germline): MNHEY, SMNVEV (reference sequence). The trim removed 3 bases at V and 5 bases at J, leaving 6 bases unmatched. The CDR3 is 15 residues long. This CDR3 is CASSFPGQGVDEQYF. CDR3 bases: TGTGCCAGCAGTTTCCCGGGACAGGGGGTTGACGAGCAGTACTTC.

The table lists this clonotype with a count of one. This may arise from a read error, as a much more abundant clone is one base away. The V gene is TRBV7-8, the J gene TRBJ2-7, with TRBD1 matching over 9 bases. The CDR3 is 18 residues long. CDR1 and CDR2 (germline): SGHVS, FQNEAQ. V shed 3 bases, J shed 4 bases, and the junction held 16 bases outside the gene matches. The CDR3 sequence: CASSFRGARTGDLYEQYF. The CDR3 bases are TGTGCCAGCAGCTTTAGGGGGGCTCGGACAGGGGATTTGTACGAGCAGTACTTC.

On this clonotype: The final CDR3 position lacks the conserved phenylalanine or tryptophan, pointing to a likely read error. The DNA is omitted, as the CDR3 cannot be located on it reliably, and the CDR3 follows TCRdb's listing. The J gene is TRBJ2-6, the V gene TRBV7-9. With termini counted, the CDR3 has 9 amino acids. Germline values: CDR1 SEHNR, CDR2 FQNEAQ (reference sequence). This CDR3 is CASSLALRT.

This clonotype has a count of ten or more. The chain carries TRBV7-9 and TRBJ2-7; the match to TRBD2 covers 10 bases. V gave up 5 bases and J gave up 3 bases; unmatched junction bases: 4. The CDR3 spans 14 residues. Germline lookup yields CDR1 SEHNR and CDR2 FQNEAQ (reference sequence). Written as DNA, the CDR3 is TGTGCCAGCAGCACCACTAGCGGGGTCTACGAGCAGTACTTC. It codes for CASSTTSGVYEQYF.

This clonotype was seen repeatedly, ten times or more. The rearrangement joins TRBV20-1 to TRBJ1-5, with D unclear. Germline-derived CDR1 and CDR2 are DFQATT and SNEGSKA (reference sequence). This CDR3 comprises 13 residues. Trimming pared 1 base from V and 3 bases from J, leaving 7 bases between. CDR3 region: CSARGENNQPQHF. CDR3 bases: TGCAGTGCTAGAGGGGAGAACAATCAGCCCCAGCATTTT.

In its sample, this clonotype was seen many times. The chain's CDR3 is CASSVSKGATEAFF. CDR3 nucleotide sequence: TGTGCCAGCAGCGTATCTAAGGGAGCGACTGAAGCTTTCTTT. This rearrangement joins TRBV9 to TRBJ1-1; D uncertain. Germline assignment: CDR1 SGDLS and CDR2 YYNGEE. With 1 base removed from V and 5 bases from J, the gap between germline ends came to 12 bases. The CDR3 totals 14 residues.

This clonotype was seen at least ten times. This chain connects TRBV4-3 to TRBJ1-5, with 8 nucleotides matching TRBD1. V was pared by 0 bases and J by 7 bases, with 2 bases of the junction left unmatched. Germline V CDR1 and CDR2: LGHNA, YSLEER. The CDR3 length is 14 residues. CDR3 sequence: CASSQETGEQPQHF. CDR3 in DNA: TGCGCCAGCAGCCAAGAGACAGGGGAACAGCCCCAGCATTTT.

The chain combines TRBV7-9 with TRBJ1-4; D remains unclear. V was pared by 6 bases and J by 0 bases, with 14 bases between. The germline V gene encodes CDR1 SEHNR and CDR2 FQNEAQ (reference sequence). This CDR3 is 16 amino acids long. The CDR3 region is CASSSRLPATNEKLFF. The CDR3, as DNA: TGTGCCAGCAGTTCCCGCCTCCCTGCAACTAATGAAAAACTGTTTTTT.